This TCR beta chain was found in a study of T cells in Graves' hyperthyroidism and ophthalmopathy (dated by TCRdb to about 2019). Background for the entire study: TCR V-J signatures able to tell the groups apart were searched for in a discovery cohort of 90 to 100 patients, of whom fewer than 45 had Graves' ophthalmopathy and more than 55 had stable Graves' hyperthyroidism. Following sampling, methimazole starting at 30 mg daily was given to hyperthyroidism patients, and high-dose intravenous methylprednisolone was given to ophthalmopathy patients. The study also compared thyroid tissue and blood T-cell repertoires from 6 or 7 Graves' hyperthyroidism patients. An independent validation cohort of fewer than 20 hyperthyroidism patients and 17 patients who later progressed to ophthalmopathy tested prospective prediction of ophthalmopathy. The approximately 90 discovery patients were divided at random into training and test sets in a 7:3 ratio. According to the paper, TCR Vbeta CDR3 sequencing was carried out on some 140 peripheral blood samples, which came from fewer than 50 ophthalmopathy, around 75 hyperthyroidism and around 17 progressor patients. General findings and caveats noted by the study authors: No statistical method was used to fix the sample size in advance, and group allocation was not hidden from the investigators. A 13 V-J signature model separated ophthalmopathy from stable hyperthyroidism, with around 91% sensitivity and just under 84% specificity in cross-validation and 80%/75% in testing. Blood samples also contained most of the expanded thyroid clonotypes (frequency above 0.001), which suggests that blood repertoires may reflect thyroid immune responses. In validation, progression to ophthalmopathy was predicted by the model with more than 65% sensitivity and 72% to 85% specificity, a median of about 6 months before onset.

Amplification of TCR beta CDR3 regions was carried out from RNA transcripts. A first-round RT-PCR of the TCR CDR3 used the HTBI primer set with the Qiagen OneStep RT-PCR kit. The libraries were constructed in a second round of multiplex PCR and then size-selected and purified. The libraries were sequenced on an Illumina HiSeq2000 using paired-end 100 bp reads. The paper's processing steps were these. SOAPnuke was used to process the raw data, removing reads that contained adapters or uncalled bases, had a mean Phred below 15, or lacked an exact match to the constant primer or identifier. COPE v1.2.5 was used to merge the high-quality paired reads, and each unique nucleotide sequence was defined as a clonotype. MiTCR v1.1 was used to align clonotypes to the IMGT TRBV, TRBD and TRBJ reference segments. Only V-J combinations with frequency above 0.0001, covering 99% to 99.2% of repertoires, were analysed. The TCS score was defined as F50 (clonal expansion) divided by E x V (chaos), with BLOSUM62-based TCRdist calculated between CDR3 peptides within each V-J. Welch's t-statistics and random forest reduced just over 500 V-J features to 10 to 15, which were used in a naive Bayes classifier (R e1071). The similarity between thyroid and blood repertoires was quantified using the Morisita-Horn index. The public reads were run again by TCRdb, first through fastp at Q25 and then through MiXCR, and only productive beta chains were kept. Every distinct CDR3 protein forms one entry, paired with its most common genes and DNA. Here the V and J calls rest on TCRdb's processing, not on the authors' analysis. This sample gives about 610,000 distinct CDR3 sequences in total; 46% of them show up just once. The ten largest account for around 7.7% of the sample.

This clonotype was recorded only once. No antigen is known for it. No base-level quality is on record; no much larger clone is a single base apart. Resting on one read, the evidence is weak. The germline V gene sets CDR1 to SGHTA and CDR2 to FQGNSA. At the junction V is shortened by 4 bases and J by 6 bases, with 10 bases in between. The CDR3 measures 14 amino acids from cysteine to phenylalanine. Of all the DNA, just the CDR3 is kept, 42 bases in frame from base 1. Stable Graves' hyperthyroidism was defined as the absence of progression to ophthalmopathy over 18 months of follow-up. Hyperthyroidism patients were newly diagnosed, with disease duration under 2 months, and aged 18 to 65 years. Patients with uncontrolled infections, other autoimmune diseases, pregnancy or lactation were excluded. Diagnoses relied on clinical symptoms, serum thyroxine and TRAb, thyroid ultrasound and orbital computed tomography. Trizol reagent was used to extract total RNA, and RNA quality was then checked on an Agilent 2100 Bioanalyzer.

The rearranged segments are TRBV7-2 and TRBJ2-6; TRBD2 is a weak D gene call, 6 bases matching. This sequence was found in a woman aged 18-29 years with Graves' hyperthyroidism. What was sequenced was peripheral blood or thyroid tissue (not recorded which). The CDR3: CASSSLLAANVLTF. DNA sequence: TGTGCCAGCAGCTCGCTACTAGCGGCCAACGTCCTGACTTTC.